This T cell receptor (beta chain) was recorded in a study of T cell responses to AZD1222 COVID-19 vaccine (dated by TCRdb to the early 2020s). Regarding the complete study: TCR sequencing was performed for 230 to 250 trial participants, of whom approximately 200 were given two doses of AZD1222 and approximately 25 were given two doses of MenACWY control vaccine. Trial participants were enrolled into age subgroups of 18-55, 56-69 and 70-plus years, which contained around 140, 26 and 57 TCR-sequenced participants, respectively.

The CDR3 regions of human TCRbeta chains were analyzed by immunosequencing. The study's processing was this. TCRs in the repertoires were compared against a reference library of SARS-CoV-2-specific TCRs that had been generated with the MIRA antigen-specificity platform. Breadth meant the fraction of unique TCRs that were SARS-CoV-2-associated, whereas depth meant the fraction of total T cells that were SARS-CoV-2-associated. Each spike-specific TCR was assigned to its reactive spike region and to a CD4 or CD8 class using the MIRA data. Log10-transformed breadth and depth values were compared by one-way ANOVA with Sidak's multiple comparisons tests. The table was pulled from immuneACCESS by TCRdb, which kept in-frame rearrangements only. Such tables lose some clones; where checked, under half of the loss comes from unresolved V genes, and the rest has no known cause. That table is the source of V, J and clone size, and D and trimming were worked out from the DNA. The sample table records about 150,000 clones; over 90% of these occur just once. The ten most abundant clones make up about 1.6% of the sample.

Results and caveats for the whole study, not just this receptor: Because no day 14 peak-response samples were available, repertoires were characterized only after the peak T cell response. In the small 56-69-year group, the increase in depth fell short of significance, most likely because of low power. CD4 TCRs associated with the vaccine covered the entire spike protein, and the dominant responses were in regions 160-218 and 743-854. After two AZD1222 doses, both the breadth and the depth of spike-specific TCRs were significantly higher than at day 0 and than in MenACWY recipients. Only a handful of AZD1222 recipients were SARS-CoV-2 seropositive at baseline, limiting conclusions about previously exposed vaccinees. Most participants were white British and females outnumbered males, and the authors suggested that clonal diversity may have been underestimated. Epitopes outside the regions mutated in the B.1.351 and B.1.1.7 variants were reportedly recognized by nearly half of the unique spike-specific TCRs.

Concerning this clone: No cognate antigen has been identified for it. There are no base qualities to consult, and no much larger clone falls within one base.

V and J are truncated by 6 bases and 10 bases respectively, leaving an intervening sequence of 18 bases. The germline V gene provides CDR1 MDHEN and CDR2 SYDVKM. CDR3 length: 13 amino acids, cysteine to phenylalanine. The read is trimmed to its CDR3 DNA, 39 bases read in frame from base 1. The sample's time point label, in plain terms: about 28 days (+/-7) after the second vaccine dose. AZD1222 recipients given second doses at about 4 weeks or at about 12 weeks were pooled, since spike-specific TCR depth and breadth were not found to differ between the two schedules. Vaccinee samples were obtained from the UK trials COV001 and COV002, which included a single-blind randomized controlled phase 2/3 trial of AZD1222 (ChAdOx1 nCoV-19) in healthy adults. For TCRbeta chain sequencing, PBMC samples from trial participants were taken at day 0 and at day 28 after the second dose.

The sequence was collected from an adult who received the AZD1222 COVID-19 vaccine. This chain is built from TRBV28 and TRBJ1-1, with no reliable assignment of the D segment. The starting material was peripheral blood, obtained 28 days after the second AZD1222 dose. DNA sequence: TGTGCCAGCAGACCCGGGCCAAGTCGTGCAGCTTTCTTT. Its protein is CASRPGPSRAAFF.